What follows is one TCR beta chain and its context. The data were taken from a study of blood T cell repertoires in COVID-19. In the study overall: The study drew acute and convalescent COVID-19 samples from the United States, Italy and Spain. T cells, B-cell-depleted T cells, or PBMCs provided the cDNA or gDNA that served as material.

Original processing methods: Quantification of nucleated cells was approximated via reference gene primer amplification. Sequenced by immunoSEQ multiplex PCR; TCRdb stores in-frame clones only, minus some. The V and J calls and the clone size are those of that table, but D and trimming were determined from the DNA. The sample records 37,000 or so clones, 89% being singletons. In germline, CDR1 is MNHNY, CDR2 SVGAGI (reference sequence). Trimming removed 2 bases at V and 0 bases at J, with 11 bases between. The CDR3 is 16 residues long. The sequence came from a human donor in a cohort sampled during active COVID-19. V is TRBV6-6 and J is TRBJ2-4; D is perhaps TRBD2 (6 bases). Specimen: peripheral blood. The CDR3 spells CASSYPSGLAKNIQYF. For the CDR3, the DNA is TGTGCCAGCAGTTACCCCAGCGGGTTAGCCAAAAACATTCAGTACTTC.